A selection of T cell receptor beta chains follows, all from one sample in a study of Graves' ophthalmopathy and Graves' hyperthyroidism. A single record per CDR3 protein comes from TCRdb applying MiXCR to the multiplex PCR reads. The sample contains roughly 410,000 distinct CDR3 sequences, 15% of which appear only once. Material for sequencing was peripheral blood. Receptors originate from a woman aged 18-29 years with stable Graves' hyperthyroidism. Both conserved end residues are part of each CDR3. D genes are given only for firm matches. The size entry is marked missing in some rows and otherwise reads once, few, many or a size class.

TRBJ1-1 TRBV11-1 few TRBD1 TGTGCCAGCAGCCTAAGACAGGGGTCCCATTGGGGCACTGAAGCTTTCTTT CASSLRQGSHWGTEAFF
TRBJ1-1 TRBV2 once TRBD1 TGTGCCAGCAGGGACAGGGGGCGTGATGAAGCTTTCTTT CASRDRGRDEAFF
TRBJ1-5 TRBV24-1 many - TGTGCCACCAGTGATTCCGCGGTTGGAGTCAATCAGCCCCAGCATTTT CATSDSAVGVNQPQHF
TRBJ1-6 TRBV15 many - TGTGCCACCAGCAGAGATAGGGGGGGGCTGCAACCCCTCCACTTT CATSRDRGGLQPLHF
TRBJ2-6 TRBV28 - - TGTGCCAGCAGCCAATCAAACGACTTTTCCAACGTCCTGACTTTC CASSQSNDFSNVLTF
TRBJ2-6 TRBV27 few - TGTGCCAGCAGGGGAATCGCTGCCCCTCCTGGGGCCAACGTCCTGACTTTC CASRGIAAPPGANVLTF
TRBJ2-3 TRBV19 many - TGTGCCAGTAAGCACGACCGGGACCTCACAGATACGCAGTATTTT CASKHDRDLTDTQYF
TRBJ2-6 TRBV19 - TRBD1 TGTGCCAGTAGTATCCTCCCTCTACAGGGGGCGCCTGGGGCCAACGTCCTGACTTTC CASSILPLQGAPGANVLTF
TRBJ2-4 TRBV14 few TRBD1 TGTGCCAGCAGCTTACAGGGGGCGGAAAACATTCAGTACTTC CASSLQGAENIQYF
TRBJ1-1 TRBV6-4 once - TGTGCCAGCACCGAGCACCCCAGGAGTCCTGAAGCTTTCTTT CASTEHPRSPEAFF
TRBJ1-5 TRBV12-3/TRBV12-4 - TRBD1 TGTGCCAGCAGGCCAAACAGGGGATGGAATCAGCCCCAGCATTTT CASRPNRGWNQPQHF
TRBJ1-1 TRBV20-1 many - TGCAGTGCCTTGCCCGTGGGGGCCACTGAAGCTTTCTTT CSALPVGATEAFF
TRBJ1-2 TRBV5-1 - - TGCGCCAGCAGCTTGAGAAACAGGGACCTTAACTATGGCTACACCTTC CASSLRNRDLNYGYTF
TRBJ1-6 TRBV12-3/TRBV12-4 many - TGTGCCAGCAGTCCAGGGATAGGGAATTCACCCCTCCACTTT CASSPGIGNSPLHF
TRBJ1-1 TRBV29-1 many - TGCAGCGCTGGGGGGGGAACTGAAGCTTTCTTT CSAGGGTEAFF
TRBJ1-2 TRBV5-1 many - TGCGCCAGCAGCGCGACACAGGGTAATGGCTACACCTTC CASSATQGNGYTF
TRBJ1-1 TRBV12-3/TRBV12-4 many - TGTGCCAGCAGGCTAGGGGTCACTGAAGCTTTCTTT CASRLGVTEAFF
TRBJ1-2 TRBV5-1 many TRBD1 TGCGCCAGCAACACGGGGACAGCCGCCCTAGCTGACTACACCTTC CASNTGTAALADYTF
TRBJ2-5 TRBV7-9 many - TGTGCCAGCAGCTTAGGGAGGGGGCGGCAAGAGACCCAGTACTTC CASSLGRGRQETQYF
TRBJ1-1 TRBV2 many TRBD1 TGTGCCACCCGGGACAGGGTGAACACTGAAGCTTTCTTT CATRDRVNTEAFF
TRBJ2-7 TRBV6-2/TRBV6-3 few TRBD1 TGTGCCAGCAGCAGCGGACAGGGGGCTACGAACGAGCAGTACTTC CASSSGQGATNEQYF
TRBJ1-5 TRBV7-8 few - TGTGCCAGCAGCGTTACTGGGGGGGGTCAGCCCCAGCATTTT CASSVTGGGQPQHF
TRBJ2-7 TRBV12-3/TRBV12-4 many - TGTGCCAGCAGCCCACTAGGGGGGGCCTACGAGCAGTACTTC CASSPLGGAYEQYF
TRBJ1-3 TRBV7-3 - - TGTGCCAGCAGCCTCGACGCGGGCTCTGGAAACACCATATATTTT CASSLDAGSGNTIYF
TRBJ1-5 TRBV6-1 many TRBD1 TGTGCCAGCAGTGGCGGGACAGGGGGTCTTAAGGCCCAGCATTTT CASSGGTGGLKAQHF
TRBJ2-4 TRBV2 many - TGTGCCAGCAGTGAGAGTGGAAACATTCAGTACTTC CASSESGNIQYF
TRBJ1-1 TRBV18 - TRBD1 TGTGCCAGCTCACCAACCCCGGGACAGGGCACCACTGAAGCTTTCTTT CASSPTPGQGTTEAFF
TRBJ2-7 TRBV11-1 many TRBD2 TGTGCCAGCAGCCGATCAGCGGGGGCCTACTCCTACGAGCAGTACTTC CASSRSAGAYSYEQYF
TRBJ1-2 TRBV4-3 - - TGCGCCAGCAGCCCGACGGCTCCCCGACAGGAGAACTATGGCTACACCTTC CASSPTAPRQENYGYTF
TRBJ2-5 TRBV2 many - TGTGCCAGCAGGGGTTTCCAGCAAGAGACCCAGTACTTC CASRGFQQETQYF
TRBJ1-1 TRBV19 few - TGTGCCAGTAGTATTTGGGGGTACTCTGAAGCTTTCTTT CASSIWGYSEAFF
TRBJ2-7 TRBV12-3/TRBV12-4 many - TGTGCCAGCACCCAGGACCCTAGCTCCTACGAGCAGTACTTC CASTQDPSSYEQYF
TRBJ1-1 TRBV19 many TRBD1 TGTGCCAGTAGTATGTGGAACAGGGGCGGTGGTGAAGCTTTCTTT CASSMWNRGGGEAFF
TRBJ2-7 TRBV10-3 many - TGTGCCATCAGTGAGTCGGGGGTAAGAACCTACGAGCAGTACTTC CAISESGVRTYEQYF
TRBJ1-1 TRBV20-1 - - TGCAGTACGCCCCTCGGCGGGCGGGACACTGAAGCTTTCTTT CSTPLGGRDTEAFF
TRBJ2-5 TRBV2 many - TGTGCCAGCAGTGGGTCAGAGACTAGCCAAGAGACCCAGTACTTC CASSGSETSQETQYF
TRBJ1-5 TRBV19 many - TGTGCCAGCAACCACGGGTCAACAGGAAATCAGCCCCAGCATTTT CASNHGSTGNQPQHF
TRBJ1-1 TRBV6-1 - - TGTGCCAGCGTCCGGGGGGGGAAGGACACTGAAGCTTTCTTT CASVRGGKDTEAFF
TRBJ2-5 TRBV11-2 - TRBD2 TGTGCCAGCACCGCCCCTGGGAGCGGGGATCAAGAGACCCAGTACTTC CASTAPGSGDQETQYF
TRBJ1-2 TRBV6-1 many - TGTGCCAGCAGTGTAACGGACTATGGCTACACCTTC CASSVTDYGYTF